Following are 16 T cell receptor beta chains from one sample sequenced in a study of T cell changes during pregnancy in multiple sclerosis. The data were produced by immunoSEQ multiplex PCR, yet TCRdb's version contains in-frame clones alone and is incomplete. The sample lists over 45,000 clones; 91% were seen once. This material consisted of CD8+ T cells from peripheral blood mononuclear cells, taken after pregnancy. The source of these receptors is a female donor with multiple sclerosis, enrolled in a pregnancy study.

The rearrangement links TRBV7-9 to TRBJ2-5; D might be TRBD1 (6 bases). This CDR3 region has 15 residues. Germline V CDR1 and CDR2: SEHNR, FQNEAQ (reference sequence). V shed 3 bases and J shed 2 bases, with 13 bases lying between them. The CDR3 DNA is TGTGCCAGCAGCTTTCCCGTAGACAGGCAAGAGACCCAGTACTTC. Amino acid sequence: CASSFPVDRQETQYF.

This clone was counted a single time. The rearrangement links TRBV7-8 to TRBJ2-1; 11 bases line up with TRBD2. This CDR3 spans 16 amino acids. Germline trimming cut 2 bases from V and 7 bases from J; bases unmatched to any gene: 7. From germline, CDR1 is SGHVS and CDR2 FQNEAQ. This CDR3 reads CASSLFSGGALNEQFF. The CDR3 DNA reads TGTGCCAGCAGCTTATTTAGCGGGGGGGCTTTAAATGAGCAGTTCTTC.

CDR3 nucleotides: TGTGCCAGCAGCTTGGCCGGGGGTGTCGAGCAGTACTTC. It yields the protein CASSLAGGVEQYF. The chain couples TRBV5-4 to TRBJ2-7; the D gene is possibly TRBD2 (6 bases). Germline V gene sequence: CDR1 SGHNT, CDR2 YYREEE (reference sequence). The V and J ends lost 0 bases and 6 bases respectively, with 10 bases between them. CDR3 length: 13 amino acids. The whole variable domain, filled in from reference TRBV5-4 and TRBJ2-7, reads ETGVTQSPTHLIKTRGQQVTLRCSSQSGHNTVSWYQQALGQGPQFIFQYYREEENGRGNFPPRFSGLQFPNYSSELNVNALELDDSALYLCASSLAGGVEQYFGPGTRLTVT.

The V call is TRBV10-3, the J call TRBJ1-2; D unclear. This CDR3 is built from 16 residues. Germline V lookup: CDR1 ENHRY, CDR2 SYGVKD. The germline V and J ends were trimmed by 3 bases and 0 bases, with 14 bases remaining between them. CDR3 residues: CAISENHSPANYGYTF. CDR3 DNA sequence: TGTGCCATCAGTGAAAATCACTCCCCGGCTAACTATGGCTACACCTTC.

This sequence joins TRBV5-6 and TRBJ2-2; 9 nucleotides match TRBD1. Trimming at V came to 3 bases and at J to 8 bases, leaving 11 bases not matched to a gene. Germline V gene sequence: CDR1 SGHDT, CDR2 YYEEEE. The CDR3 sequence is 16 residues long. The CDR3 DNA is TGTGCCAGCAGCTCTCCGGGACAGGGAGGAGTGGGGGAGCTGTTTTTT. Translation gives CASSSPGQGGVGELFF.

V usage is TRBV19 and J usage is TRBJ2-2; possibly TRBD2 for D (6 bases). The CDR3 has 15 residues. CDR1 and CDR2 (germline): LNHDA, SQIVND (reference sequence). V was clipped by 1 base and J by 6 bases, with 12 bases between them. CDR3 region: CASSIVGGTPGELFF. The CDR3 DNA follows: TGTGCCAGTAGTATAGTGGGCGGGACCCCCGGGGAGCTGTTTTTT.

This chain uses TRBV7-8 with TRBJ2-3; tentatively, D is TRBD2 (5 bases). The length of the CDR3 is 17 residues. Trimming shortened V by 1 base and J by 2 bases, and 16 bases separated the two germline ends. CDR1 SGHVS and CDR2 FQNEAQ come from the germline V gene. The CDR3 here is CASSLGSGGYYTDTQYF. The CDR3 nucleotides are TGTGCCAGCAGCTTAGGGAGCGGAGGTTATTACACAGATACGCAGTATTTT.

The CDR3 DNA follows: TGTGCCAGCAGTGATGGGACAGGGGTTAACTATGGCTACACCTTC. This translates into CASSDGTGVNYGYTF. The chain joins TRBV6-1 to TRBJ1-2; TRBD1 agrees at 10 bases. The length of the CDR3 is 15 residues. The V and J ends lost 3 bases and 1 base, in that order; junction bases with no gene match: 2. Germline V CDR1 and CDR2: MNHNS, SASEGT.

Written as DNA, the CDR3 is TGTGCCAGCAGTGAAGCGACAGGGTTTATGAACACTGAAGCTTTCTTT. Translation gives CASSEATGFMNTEAFF. This chain links TRBV6-1 with TRBJ1-1; 7 bases line up with TRBD1. V lost 0 bases to trimming and J lost 0 bases; unmatched junction nucleotides: 4. The CDR3 has 16 amino acids. The germline V gene encodes CDR1 MNHNS and CDR2 SASEGT.

The chain links TRBV7-9 to TRBJ2-2; maybe TRBD2 (5 bases). V lost 4 bases and J 10 bases, leaving 10 bases between the germline ends. The CDR3 runs 12 residues. Germline CDR1 reads SEHNR; CDR2 reads FQNEAQ (reference sequence). The CDR3 reads CASSSPEEELFF. DNA of the CDR3: TGTGCCAGCAGCTCCCCGGAGGAGGAGCTGTTTTTT.

This sequence joins TRBV7-9 and TRBJ1-2, with D tentatively TRBD1 (6 bases). CDR3 length: 14 residues. Germline CDR1 SEHNR, CDR2 FQNEAQ (reference sequence). V lost 1 base and J lost 8, with 14 bases in between. The CDR3 loop is CASSLEGTPAGYTF. CDR3 DNA: TGTGCCAGCAGCTTAGAAGGGACACCCGCAGGCTACACCTTC.

The chain combines TRBV4-1 with TRBJ2-5; 15 nucleotides align to TRBD2. The CDR3 runs to 16 residues. With 4 bases clipped from V and 7 bases from J, the junction kept 7 bases outside the gene matches. The V gene's germline CDR1 is MGHRA and CDR2 YSYEKL. The CDR3 region is CASSPLRTSGGVTQYF. The CDR3 region has the DNA TGCGCCAGCAGCCCCCTAAGGACTAGCGGGGGGGTGACCCAGTACTTC.

The chain links TRBV29-1 to TRBJ2-1; TRBD1 might be the D (6 bases). This CDR3 has 14 residues. Germline CDR1 SQVTM, CDR2 ANQGSEA. Trimming removed 4 bases from V and 8 bases from J, with 18 bases in between. CDR3 in DNA: TGCAGCGTTGCAGGGACATTGGGATCCGATGAGCAGTTCTTC. This encodes CSVAGTLGSDEQFF.

The rearrangement links TRBV5-1 to TRBJ1-3, with D possibly being TRBD1 (5 bases). The CDR3 has 15 residues. V dropped 1 base and J dropped 8 bases, with 16 bases sitting between them. Germline CDR1 and CDR2: SGHRS and YFSETQ. CDR3 sequence (DNA): TGCGCCAGCAGCTTGCACAGGCGGGATACGGACACCATATATTTT. It specifies CASSLHRRDTDTIYF.

The chain combines TRBV15 with TRBJ2-1, with a possible D match to TRBD2 (5 bases). V was clipped by 3 bases and J by 5 bases, with 20 bases between them. Germline CDR1 LNHNV, CDR2 YYDKDF (reference sequence). CDR3 length: 17 residues. CDR3 sequence reads: CATSRSSGIAPDNEQFF. The CDR3 region has the DNA TGTGCCACCAGCAGGTCGTCGGGAATTGCGCCAGACAATGAGCAGTTCTTC.

V and J are TRBV19 and TRBJ1-2; possible D gene TRBD1, 5 bases. Germline V gene sequence: CDR1 LNHDA, CDR2 SQIVND (reference sequence). This CDR3 is 14 amino acids long. Trimming stripped 6 bases from V and 5 bases from J, with 16 bases between. The CDR3 coding sequence is TGTGCCAGTAGCCACTTAGGGGCATCTTATGGCTACACCTTC. Its protein is CASSHLGASYGYTF.